This TCR beta chain originates from a study of blood T cell repertoires in COVID-19. Study information: The United States, Italy and Spain provided the acute and convalescent COVID-19 samples.

In the original processing: Reference gene primer amplification gave nucleated cell count estimates. TCRdb's copy holds only in-frame clones and misses some; the assay was immunoSEQ multiplex PCR. V and J calls and clone size are given by that table; D and trimming were obtained from the DNA. Here the sample spans just under 95,000 clones, 80% being singletons. Trimming shortened V by 5 bases and J by 6 bases, and 14 bases separated the two germline ends. CDR3 length equals 13 residues. Germline V CDR1 and CDR2: SQVTM, ANQGSEA. This rearrangement joins TRBV29-1 to TRBJ1-5; D possibly corresponds to TRBD1 (5 bases). The TCR comes from a human donor in a cohort sampled during active COVID-19. Sequencing was performed on peripheral blood. CDR3 loop: CSVIGGWGQPQHF. The DNA for the CDR3 is TGCAGCGTTATCGGGGGTTGGGGTCAGCCCCAGCATTTT.